The 21 T cell receptor beta chains below come from one sample, sequenced in a study of cytomegalovirus exposure and HLA in healthy donors. The study ran its PCR with 60 Vbeta and 13 Jbeta primers. Assay used: immunoSEQ multiplex PCR; TCRdb lists only in-frame clones, some missing. Among roughly 250,000 clones listed, under 90% were seen once. What was sequenced was PBMCs. These receptors were collected from a girl aged 2 to 10 in good health and CMV-seronegative.

CDR3 nucleotide sequence: TGTGCCATCAGGGGACAGGGCAATTCACCCCTCCACTTT. This gives the protein CAIRGQGNSPLHF. V is TRBV10-3 and J is TRBJ1-6; TRBD1 matches at 9 bases. Germline CDR1 is ENHRY and CDR2 is SYGVKD. V dropped 6 bases and J dropped 7; count of bases not matched to a gene: 1. The CDR3 runs to 13 residues.

The V gene is TRBV19, the J gene TRBJ2-2, with D maybe TRBD2 (5 bases). The CDR3 is 15 amino acids. Germline-derived CDR1 and CDR2 are LNHDA and SQIVND (reference sequence). V lost 3 bases and J 1 base, leaving 9 bases between the germline ends. CDR3 sequence: CASSITGVNTGELFF. CDR3 nucleotide sequence: TGTGCCAGTAGTATTACCGGGGTGAACACCGGGGAGCTGTTTTTT. Variable domain in full (rest from reference TRBV19 and TRBJ2-2): DGGITQSPKYLFRKEGQNVTLSCEQNLNHDAMYWYRQDPGQGLRLIYYSQIVNDFQKGDIAEGYSVSREKKESFPLTVTSAQKNPTAFYLCASSITGVNTGELFFGEGSRLTVL.

This clone was recorded only once. The chain uses TRBV9 and TRBJ2-1; 9 bases agree with TRBD2. The germline gives CDR1 SGDLS, CDR2 YYNGEE. Trimming cost V 0 bases and J 6 bases; bases outside gene matches: 7. The CDR3 consists of 16 residues. In nucleotides, the CDR3 is TGTGCCAGCAGCGTAGGGTTCCAGCGGGGGGCCAATGAGCAGTTCTTC. It is translated as CASSVGFQRGANEQFF.

The chain is built from TRBV6-1 and TRBJ1-1; D may be TRBD1 (6 bases). In germline, CDR1 is MNHNS, CDR2 SASEGT. The CDR3 is 15 residues long. V gave up 2 bases and J gave up 4 bases, with 14 bases separating them. CDR3 sequence: CASSEPGGAPTEAFF. DNA of the CDR3: TGTGCCAGCAGTGAACCGGGGGGGGCGCCCACTGAAGCTTTCTTT.

About this clone: The junction differs from germline at one of its ends, possibly a read error. The chain is built from TRBV5-1 and TRBJ2-3; 8 positions match TRBD1. The V gene's germline CDR1 is SGHRS and CDR2 YFSETQ. CDR3 length: 14 residues. The CDR3 protein is CASSSPGGTDTRYF. The CDR3 nucleotides are TGCGCCAGCAGCTCCCCAGGGGGCACAGATACGCGGTATTTT.

The chain couples TRBV28 to TRBJ2-3; D ambiguous. The germline V gene encodes CDR1 MDHEN and CDR2 SYDVKM. The CDR3 length is 12 residues. Trimming removed 2 bases from V and 9 bases from J, with 9 bases in between. CDR3 coding DNA: TGTGCCAGCAGTTTAGGGTTGAGGACGCAGTATTTT. It specifies CASSLGLRTQYF.

The CDR3 region is CASSLDFGTDTQYF. The CDR3, as DNA: TGTGCCAGCAGCCTGGACTTCGGAACAGATACGCAGTATTTT. The V and J genes are TRBV7-2 and TRBJ2-3; D may be TRBD2 (5 bases). Deletions cut 5 bases from V and 3 bases from J, with 12 bases between. The CDR3 is 14 residues long. CDR1 is SGHTA, CDR2 FQGNSA, per germline.

The CDR3 DNA is TGTGCCAGCAGAGGACTAGACCTTAGCACAGATACGCAGTATTTT. Translated, it gives CASRGLDLSTDTQYF. The rearrangement uses TRBV2 and TRBJ2-3; 7 bases fit TRBD2. V trimming: 6 bases; J trimming: 0 bases; junction bases outside the gene matches: 6. The germline V gene has CDR1 SNHLY and CDR2 FYNNEI. CDR3 length: 15 amino acids.

This clone showed up just once. The gene calls are TRBV5-1 and TRBJ2-1, with D possibly TRBD1 on 6 matching bases. The CDR3 has 15 amino acids. Germline V gene data show CDR1 as SGHRS and CDR2 as YFSETQ. V was clipped by 0 bases and J by 4 bases, with 11 bases between them. The CDR3 nucleotides read TGCGCCAGCAGCTTGGCCTCCAGGGGTTACAATGAGCAGTTCTTC. Its protein product is CASSLASRGYNEQFF. Full variable domain (rest looked up from reference TRBV5-1 and TRBJ2-1): KAGVTQTPRYLIKTRGQQVTLSCSPISGHRSVSWYQQTPGQGLQFLFEYFSETQRNKGNFPGRFSGRQFSNSRSEMNVSTLELGDSALYLCASSLASRGYNEQFFGPGTRLTVL.

CDR3 sequence reads: CATSTSTRQGIVFEQYF. The CDR3, as DNA: TGTGCCACCAGCACCTCAACTCGACAGGGAATTGTTTTCGAGCAGTACTTC. This chain connects TRBV15 to TRBJ2-7; 7 nucleotides match TRBD1. The CDR3 consists of 17 residues. V lost 4 bases, J lost 6 bases, and 18 bases stayed unmatched. CDR1 is LNHNV, CDR2 YYDKDF, per germline (reference sequence).

V usage is TRBV6-5 and J usage is TRBJ2-7; TRBD2 aligns across 9 bases. Germline CDR1 is MNHEY and CDR2 is SVGAGI. V lost 0 bases and J lost 5; bases outside the gene matches: 5. This CDR3 comprises 15 residues. As DNA, the CDR3 is TGTGCCAGCAGTTACTCGTCTAGCGGGGAACACGAGCAGTACTTC. Protein product: CASSYSSSGEHEQYF.

This rearrangement joins TRBV27 to TRBJ2-5; 11 bases match TRBD2. The germline gives CDR1 MNHEY, CDR2 SMNVEV (reference sequence). The CDR3 is made up of 16 amino acids. V lost 10 bases, J lost 5 bases, and 15 bases stayed unmatched. CDR3 in DNA: TGTGCCACCAGACTAGCGGGGTTGATCCCGGGGGAGACCCAGTACTTC. It yields the protein CATRLAGLIPGETQYF.

This clone has just a few counts. CDR3 in DNA: TGTGCCAGCAGCCCCCGGGACACCAACTACGAGCAGTACTTC. Translation: CASSPRDTNYEQYF. V is TRBV9 and J is TRBJ2-7; D possibly corresponds to TRBD1 (6 bases). Germline CDR1 SGDLS, CDR2 YYNGEE. Trimming removed 4 bases from V and 3 bases from J, with 14 bases in between. This CDR3 region has 14 residues.

The chain recombines TRBV2 with TRBJ2-3; 7 bases match TRBD2. The V and J ends lost 7 bases and 2 bases, in that order; junction bases with no gene match: 6. The germline V gene encodes CDR1 SNHLY and CDR2 FYNNEI. The CDR3 extends over 14 amino acids. This CDR3 reads CASTSAGLTDTQYF. The CDR3 DNA is TGTGCCAGCACCTCAGCGGGGCTCACAGATACGCAGTATTTT.

The chain has TRBV5-4 and TRBJ1-2, with 7 bases matching TRBD1. Germline V gives CDR1 SGHNT, CDR2 YYREEE (reference sequence). J was trimmed by 3 bases and V by 4 bases; bases with no gene match: 9. This CDR3 has 15 residues. DNA for the CDR3: TGTGCCAGCAGCAGGGGGACAGACTCATACTATGGCTACACCTTC. Amino acid sequence: CASSRGTDSYYGYTF.

Only one count was recorded for this clone. The chain recombines TRBV19 with TRBJ2-2; 7 bases are a match to TRBD1. The junction had 6 bases not matched to a gene; V was cut back by 4 bases and J by 7 bases. The CDR3 has 14 residues. Germline-derived CDR1 and CDR2 are LNHDA and SQIVND (reference sequence). CDR3 nucleotides: TGTGCCAGTAGTACTTACAGGGGCGACGGGGAGCTGTTTTTT. It translates to CASSTYRGDGELFF. Supplemented by reference TRBV19 and TRBJ2-2, the full variable domain reads DGGITQSPKYLFRKEGQNVTLSCEQNLNHDAMYWYRQDPGQGLRLIYYSQIVNDFQKGDIAEGYSVSREKKESFPLTVTSAQKNPTAFYLCASSTYRGDGELFFGEGSRLTVL.

V gene TRBV18 combines with J gene TRBJ2-3, with 11 bases fitting TRBD2. CDR1 KGHSH and CDR2 LQKENI come from the germline V gene. There are 17 residues in the CDR3. J gave up 4 bases and V 0 bases, and 6 bases lay outside the gene matches. In DNA, the CDR3 is TGTGCCAGCTCACCACCACTAGCGGGAGAGACCTCAGATACGCAGTATTTT. Translating it yields CASSPPLAGETSDTQYF.

The table lists this clone with a few counts. This CDR3 is CASSWGGTGELFF. DNA of the CDR3: TGTGCCAGCAGCTGGGGGGGCACCGGGGAGCTGTTTTTT. This chain links TRBV7-9 with TRBJ2-2; TRBD2 agrees at 7 bases. This CDR3 is built from 13 residues. CDR1 and CDR2 from the germline V gene are SEHNR and FQNEAQ (reference sequence). The ends lost 4 bases at V and 4 bases at J; junction bases unmatched: 0.

The chain links TRBV6-5 to TRBJ2-7; tentative D call: TRBD2 (7 bases). V dropped 0 bases and J dropped 6 bases, with 18 bases sitting between them. Germline lookup yields CDR1 MNHEY and CDR2 SVGAGI. The CDR3 covers 16 residues. The CDR3 bases are TGTGCCAGCAGTTACTCGGGGGGGGCCTCCCACACCGAGCAGTACTTC. Protein: CASSYSGGASHTEQYF.

This clone was picked up one time. The gene calls are TRBV12-5 and TRBJ1-2, with D maybe TRBD1 (5 bases). Trimming shortened V by 3 bases and J by 4 bases, and 9 bases separated the two germline ends. In germline, CDR1 is LGHNT, CDR2 FRNRAP. This CDR3 is built from 13 residues. The CDR3: CASGLGVSYGYTF. CDR3 DNA: TGTGCTAGTGGTTTAGGGGTGTCCTATGGCTACACCTTC.

V and J are TRBV9 and TRBJ2-1; 11 positions match TRBD2. With V trimmed by 4 bases and J by 8 bases, 8 bases remained unmatched. CDR1 SGDLS and CDR2 YYNGEE come from the germline V gene. The CDR3 spans 15 residues. CDR3: CASSLAGGRVDEQFF. The CDR3 bases are TGTGCCAGCAGCTTAGCGGGGGGGCGTGTGGATGAGCAGTTCTTC.